This T cell receptor (beta chain) is from a study of T cells in tumors after PD-1 blockade. Study summary: On average, peripheral blood gave 100,000 to 140,000 TCR templates and some 37,000 unique clonotypes.

Assay used: immunoSEQ multiplex PCR; TCRdb lists only in-frame clones, some missing. The sample has fewer than 40,000 clones; 73% are singletons. The CDR3 spans 15 residues. The J segment lost 5 bases and the V segment lost 2 bases, leaving 7 bases of the junction unmatched. Per the germline V gene, CDR1 is SGHNT and CDR2 is YYREEE (reference sequence). This TCR was recovered from a human donor with basal cell carcinoma. This chain links TRBV5-4 with TRBJ2-1, with TRBD2 matching 7 bases. The sequenced sample was PBMCs, obtained after anti-PD-1 treatment. CDR3 sequence: CASSFGPSGNNEQFF. CDR3 sequence (DNA): TGTGCCAGCAGCTTTGGCCCCAGCGGGAACAATGAGCAGTTCTTC. Drawing the rest from reference TRBV5-4 and TRBJ2-1, the complete variable domain is ETGVTQSPTHLIKTRGQQVTLRCSSQSGHNTVSWYQQALGQGPQFIFQYYREEENGRGNFPPRFSGLQFPNYSSELNVNALELDDSALYLCASSFGPSGNNEQFFGPGTRLTVL.